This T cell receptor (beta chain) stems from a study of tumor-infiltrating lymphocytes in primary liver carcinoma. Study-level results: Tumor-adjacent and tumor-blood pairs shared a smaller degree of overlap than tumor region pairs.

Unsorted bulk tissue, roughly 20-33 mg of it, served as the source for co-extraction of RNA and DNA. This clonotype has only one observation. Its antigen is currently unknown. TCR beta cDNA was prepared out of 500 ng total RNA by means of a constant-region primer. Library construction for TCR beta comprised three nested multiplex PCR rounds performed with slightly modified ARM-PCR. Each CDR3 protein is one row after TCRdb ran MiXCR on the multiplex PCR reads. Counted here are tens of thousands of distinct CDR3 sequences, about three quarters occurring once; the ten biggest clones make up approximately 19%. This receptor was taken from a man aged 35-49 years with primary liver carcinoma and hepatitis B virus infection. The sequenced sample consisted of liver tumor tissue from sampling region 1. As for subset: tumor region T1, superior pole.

CDR3 sequence reads: CAWSPKLGSGLPVSPDTQYF. DNA of the CDR3: TGTGCCTGGAGTCCCAAACTGGGTAGTGGGTTGCCCGTTTCCCCAGATACGCAGTATTTT. The chain is built from TRBV30 and TRBJ2-3; D unclear. In germline, CDR1 is GTSNPN, CDR2 SVGIG (reference sequence). The CDR3 contains 20 residues. Trimming shortened V by 2 bases and J by 4 bases, and 31 bases separated the two germline ends.